This is a list of T cell receptor beta chains from one sample in a study of cytomegalovirus exposure and HLA in healthy donors. Sequencing was performed with immunoSEQ multiplex PCR; in TCRdb, only in-frame clones are kept and a portion is missing. The sample shows approximately 180,000 clones, approximately 90% of them seen only once. What was sequenced was PBMCs. These receptors were collected from a woman in her thirties in good health and CMV-seronegative. The CDR3 runs from the conserved cysteine through the conserved F or W. A D gene is named only where the DNA matches it firmly. Size is stated for part of the rows, as once, few or many counts, or as a class when the clone is expanded.

TRBJ2-7,-,TRBV25-1,TRBD1,TGTGCCAGCACCGGACAGGGACACGAGCAGTACTTC,CASTGQGHEQYF
TRBJ1-5,-,TRBV2,TRBD1,TGTGCCAGCAGTTTGGACGGGACAGGGGACGGTCAGCCCCAGCATTTT,CASSLDGTGDGQPQHF
TRBJ1-1,-,TRBV4-2,-,TGTGCCAGCAGCCAAGTCAAAGGGGCCACTGAAGCTTTCTTT,CASSQVKGATEAFF
TRBJ2-5,-,TRBV5-6,-,TGTGCCAGCAGACAACCCGGGACAAAGCAAGAGACCCAGTACTTC,CASRQPGTKQETQYF
TRBJ2-1,-,TRBV6-1,TRBD1,TGTGCCAGCGAGGCCCGGGACAGGGGGTCCAATGAGCAGTTCTTC,CASEARDRGSNEQFF
TRBJ2-5,-,TRBV2,-,TGTGCCAGCAGCCGCACGGGGATTCAAGAGACCCAGTACTTC,CASSRTGIQETQYF
TRBJ2-3,-,TRBV6-5,-,TGTGCCAGCTCGACCGGGACAGATACGCAGTATTTT,CASSTGTDTQYF
TRBJ2-7,-,TRBV14,TRBD2,TGTGCCAGCAGCCAAACTAGCGGGGGGGCCTACGAGCAGTACTTC,CASSQTSGGAYEQYF
TRBJ2-7,-,TRBV5-4,-,TGTGCCAGCAGCTTGAGTCGGTCCTACGAGCAGTACTTC,CASSLSRSYEQYF
TRBJ2-1,-,TRBV10-1,TRBD1,TGCGCCAGCAGTGGGGACAGGGGAAACAATGAGCAGTTCTTC,CASSGDRGNNEQFF
TRBJ1-2,-,TRBV18,TRBD1,TGTGCCAGCTCAGCCGGGACAGGGGACTATGGCTACACCTTC,CASSAGTGDYGYTF
TRBJ1-1,-,TRBV27,-,TGTGCCACCAAAACGGGGGTGGGGGCTGAAGCTTTCTTT,CATKTGVGAEAFF
TRBJ1-1,-,TRBV14,TRBD1,TGTGCCAGCAGCCAAAATTTTGGGCGACAGGGAGGTACTGAAGCTTTCTTT,CASSQNFGRQGGTEAFF
TRBJ1-6,-,TRBV10-3,-,TGTGCCACCAAAACATCTTCGGGAGGTTCCTATAATTCACCCCTCCACTTT,CATKTSSGGSYNSPLHF
TRBJ2-5,-,TRBV2,TRBD1,TGTGCCAGCAGTGAAGAGTCAGGGGGAGTCGGTGAGACCCAGTACTTC,CASSEESGGVGETQYF
TRBJ2-5,-,TRBV29-1,-,TGCAGCGTTGAAGACAGGGTGGGGGAGACCCAGTACTTC,CSVEDRVGETQYF
TRBJ2-1,-,TRBV6-5,-,TGTGCCAGCAGTACGCCTGGGGCAATGAACCAGCAGTTCTTC,CASSTPGAMNQQFF
TRBJ1-1,-,TRBV11-2,TRBD1,TGTGCCAGCAGCTCGACAGGGGGCCCAGGCACTGAAGCTTTCTTT,CASSSTGGPGTEAFF
TRBJ1-6,-,TRBV13,-,TGTGCCAGCAGCCAGCAAAAAAAAACGGACAGCTCTTATAATTCACCCCTCCACTTT,CASSQQKKTDSSYNSPLHF
TRBJ2-1,once,TRBV2,TRBD1,TGTGCCAGCCTACGATCTCAGGGGGCGGGTGAGCAGTTCTTC,CASLRSQGAGEQFF
TRBJ2-4,-,TRBV4-1,TRBD1,TGCGCCAGCAGCCAGCGAGACCAGGGGGCGTATAAAAACATTCAGTACTTC,CASSQRDQGAYKNIQYF
TRBJ2-5,-,TRBV5-1,-,TGCGCCAGCAGCTTGTTCCTCGGAGAGACCCAGTACTTC,CASSLFLGETQYF
TRBJ2-5,-,TRBV6-1,TRBD2,TGTGCCAGCAGTGTAGAGCGGGGGGCACTGGGTGAGACCCAGTACTTC,CASSVERGALGETQYF
TRBJ2-7,-,TRBV2,TRBD1,TGTGCCAGCAGTTCAGACAGGGGAGGTGAGCAGTACTTC,CASSSDRGGEQYF
TRBJ1-6,-,TRBV2,-,TGTGCCAGCGGCCTTGAGGATAGCTCCTATAATTCACCCCTCCACTTT,CASGLEDSSYNSPLHF
TRBJ2-7,-,TRBV7-2,TRBD2,TGTGCCAGCAGCTTTATTACTTCGGGCGGGGGTTTTGGGTCCTACGAGCAGTACTTC,CASSFITSGGGFGSYEQYF
TRBJ2-1,-,TRBV18,TRBD2,TGTGCCAGCTCACAGTCGGGACTAGGCCTCTACAATGAGCAGTTCTTC,CASSQSGLGLYNEQFF
TRBJ2-7,-,TRBV7-9,-,TGTGCCAGCTCCCCCGAGACACCCCCTGGCGAGCAGTACTTC,CASSPETPPGEQYF
TRBJ2-1,-,TRBV5-4,TRBD2,TGTGCCAGCAGCTCTTCCGGGACTAGCGTGTATGAGCAGTTCTTC,CASSSSGTSVYEQFF
TRBJ2-7,once,TRBV4-1,-,TGCGCCAGCAGCCAAGGTGTGCCAGGGAACGAGCAGTACTTC,CASSQGVPGNEQYF
TRBJ2-5,-,TRBV2,TRBD2,TGTGCCAGCAGGGAACTAGCGGGAGGCGTCCAAGAGACCCAGTACTTC,CASRELAGGVQETQYF
TRBJ2-7,-,TRBV4-1,TRBD2,TGCGCCAGCAGCCAAGACTGGATCGGGGGGGCAGGCGAGCAGTACTTC,CASSQDWIGGAGEQYF
TRBJ2-1,-,TRBV4-1,-,TGCGCCAGCAGCCAAGTGAAAGCAGGACTACCCTACAATGAGCAGTTCTTC,CASSQVKAGLPYNEQFF
TRBJ2-7,-,TRBV2,TRBD1,TGTGCCAGCAGTGAATGGAATTCTAAAGACAGGGAAGGCGAGCAGTACTTC,CASSEWNSKDREGEQYF
TRBJ2-5,-,TRBV13,-,TGTGCCAGCAGCATCAGTTTTGAAACCACCCAGGAGACCCAGTACTTC,CASSISFETTQETQYF
TRBJ2-6,-,TRBV4-3,-,TGCGCCAGCAGCCAAGATAGCTTCGGCTCTGGGGCCAACGTCCTGACTTTC,CASSQDSFGSGANVLTF
TRBJ1-6,-,TRBV7-8,TRBD1,TGTGCCAGCAGCTTAGCAAGGACAGGGAGGGATTCACCCCTCCACTTT,CASSLARTGRDSPLHF
TRBJ2-7,-,TRBV6-5,TRBD1,TGTGCCAGCAGTTACGCGGACAGGGCCAACTACGAGCAGTACTTC,CASSYADRANYEQYF
TRBJ1-4,-,TRBV6-5,TRBD1,TGTGCCAGTAGACGACAGGGTATTGAAAAACTGTTTTTT,CASRRQGIEKLFF
TRBJ2-1,-,TRBV30,-,TGTGCCTGGAGTTACAGCACAAATGAGCAGTTCTTC,CAWSYSTNEQFF
TRBJ2-5,-,TRBV5-1,-,TGCGCCAGCAGCTTGGTTGGAGAGCGGGAGACCCAGTACTTC,CASSLVGERETQYF
TRBJ2-7,-,TRBV9,TRBD2,TGTGCCAGCAGCGTAGTTAGCGGGGCTCTCTACGAGCAGTACTTC,CASSVVSGALYEQYF
TRBJ1-6,once,TRBV5-1,-,TGCGCCAGCAGCTACCTGGGGGGGAAAGCATCGAGATTTTCGGGTTCACCCCTCCACTTT,CASSYLGGKASRFSGSPLHF
TRBJ2-7,-,TRBV6-5,-,TGTGCCAGCAGTTACTCCTCGGGCGGGGCCTACGAGCAGTACTTC,CASSYSSGGAYEQYF
TRBJ2-7,-,TRBV27,-,TGTGCCAGCGGCCCAGGGGACTCCTACGAGCAGTACTTC,CASGPGDSYEQYF
TRBJ2-3,-,TRBV10-1,-,TGCGCCAGCAGTGCGTTAGGGAGAGATACGCAGTATTTT,CASSALGRDTQYF
TRBJ2-1,-,TRBV7-9,-,TGTGCCAGCAGCTTATCGGCAGGATCCTACAATGAGCAGTTCTTC,CASSLSAGSYNEQFF
TRBJ2-5,-,TRBV13,TRBD2,TGTGCCAGCAGTTCATGGGGGGGTGAAGAGACCCAGTACTTC,CASSSWGGEETQYF
TRBJ1-2,-,TRBV6-1,TRBD1,TGTGCCAGCAGGGGAACAGGGGTCGGCTACACCTTC,CASRGTGVGYTF
TRBJ2-2,-,TRBV7-6,-,TGTGCCAGCAGCTCCGGCACAGGGCGAACCGGGGAGCTGTTTTTT,CASSSGTGRTGELFF
TRBJ2-7,-,TRBV4-1,TRBD1,TGCGCCAGCAGCCGGGACAGGGGTTACGAGCAGTACTTC,CASSRDRGYEQYF
TRBJ1-2,-,TRBV6-5,-,TGTGCCAGCAGTTACGGGGTGGGGGCGATCTATGGCTACACCTTC,CASSYGVGAIYGYTF
TRBJ2-1,-,TRBV6-5,TRBD1,TGTGCCAGCAGTTGGACAGGGGCCTACAATGAGCAGTTCTTC,CASSWTGAYNEQFF
TRBJ1-1,-,TRBV5-6,TRBD1,TGTGCCAGCAGCTTGAATCGAGTCAATCGGGACAGAGAGAACACTGAAGCTTTCTTT,CASSLNRVNRDRENTEAFF
TRBJ2-2,-,TRBV5-4,-,TGTGCCAGCAGCTTGGCCGGCGGGGTTAACACCGGGGAGCTGTTTTTT,CASSLAGGVNTGELFF